These 25 T cell receptor beta chains originate from one sample sequenced in a study of immune evolution from preneoplasia to lung adenocarcinoma (dated by TCRdb to 2020 to 2023). To prepare the library, the immunoSEQ multiplex PCR assay was applied. This immuneACCESS table, as held by TCRdb, lists in-frame sequences with V and J called but not all clones. Of the missing ones, under half trace to an unresolved V gene in checked studies; the others have no known cause. The sample table records fewer than 8,000 clones; around 83% of these occur just once. Jointly, the top ten make up about 2.9% of the sample. The sequencing input was FFPE minimally invasive lung adenocarcinoma tissue. The cell subset or site label, read with the paper, signifies: micro-invasive lung adenocarcinoma (MIA). Every receptor here comes from a person aged 70 to 85 with lung adenocarcinoma.

The V call is TRBV6-6, the J call TRBJ1-2, with TRBD1 as a possible D gene (6 bases). Trimming took off 0 bases at V and 4 bases at J, with 15 bases between the two ends. The germline CDR1 and CDR2 sequences are MNHNY and SVGAGI (reference sequence). The CDR3 length is 16 residues. CDR3 residues: CASSYSGGGRSYGYTF. The CDR3 DNA is TGTGCCAGCAGTTACTCGGGGGGCGGACGGTCCTATGGCTACACCTTC.

This sequence joins TRBV7-2 and TRBJ2-6; D is ambiguous. The germline gives CDR1 SGHTA, CDR2 FQGNSA. This CDR3 has 14 amino acids. Trimming took 7 bases from V and 3 from J, leaving 10 bases between them. The CDR3 sequence: CASTKELGANVLTF. The CDR3 DNA reads TGTGCCAGCACCAAAGAGCTTGGGGCCAACGTCCTGACTTTC.

The J gene is TRBJ2-7, the V gene TRBV10-3, with 14 bases fitting TRBD2. Germline V gives CDR1 ENHRY, CDR2 SYGVKD. The CDR3 covers 14 residues. V dropped 6 bases and J dropped 6; count of bases not matched to a gene: 4. Here the CDR3 reads CAIRTSGGAGEQYF. In DNA form, the CDR3 reads TGTGCCATCAGGACTAGCGGGGGGGCGGGCGAGCAGTACTTC.

The chain recombines TRBV2 with TRBJ2-3; a possible D gene is TRBD2 (5 bases). The V end lost 4 bases, the J end lost 9 bases, and 11 bases lay between the germline ends. The CDR3 totals 12 residues. The germline V gene encodes CDR1 SNHLY and CDR2 FYNNEI. CDR3 residues: CASSATGSTQYF. The CDR3 region has the DNA TGTGCCAGCAGTGCCACGGGGTCGACGCAGTATTTT.

The gene calls are TRBV2 and TRBJ1-2, with D maybe TRBD1 (6 bases). The CDR3 runs 15 residues. Germline CDR1 and CDR2: SNHLY and FYNNEI. Trimming cost V 8 bases and J 1 base, with 17 bases left between them. The CDR3 protein is CASGKGGEYNYGYTF. The CDR3 DNA is TGTGCCAGCGGAAAGGGGGGGGAATATAACTATGGCTACACCTTC.

The rearrangement joins TRBV5-1 to TRBJ2-7; 10 bases agree with TRBD1. Germline V CDR1 and CDR2: SGHRS, YFSETQ. There are 16 residues in the CDR3. Trimming at V came to 4 bases and at J to 7 bases, leaving 14 bases not matched to a gene. For the CDR3, the DNA is TGCGCCAGCAGCCCGGAACCGGGACAGGGGTGGGCTGAGCAGTACTTC. This codes for CASSPEPGQGWAEQYF.

CDR3 sequence (DNA): TGTGCCAGCAGGAGGACCGGGGACTCTGGAAACACCATATATTTT. The encoded protein is CASRRTGDSGNTIYF. The chain has TRBV6-1 and TRBJ1-3; unclear D gene. The germline V gene encodes CDR1 MNHNS and CDR2 SASEGT. The V gene lost 6 bases and the J gene lost 0 bases, with 12 bases spanning the gap. The CDR3 runs 15 residues.

This rearrangement joins TRBV2 to TRBJ1-2; D is possibly TRBD1 (5 bases). The CDR3 is 13 amino acids. V shed 4 bases and J shed 4 bases, with 10 bases lying between them. Germline V gene lookup returns CDR1 SNHLY and CDR2 FYNNEI. The CDR3 sequence is CASSARGGYGYTF. CDR3 sequence (DNA): TGTGCCAGCAGTGCAAGGGGCGGCTATGGCTACACCTTC. The full variable domain, rest sourced from reference TRBV2 and TRBJ1-2, is EPEVTQTPSHQVTQMGQEVILRCVPISNHLYFYWYRQILGQKVEFLVSFYNNEISEKSEIFDDQFSVERPDGSNFTLKIRSTKLEDSAMYFCASSARGGYGYTFGSGTRLTVV.

The chain couples TRBV19 to TRBJ1-1; D is ambiguous. The CDR3 loop spans 12 amino acids. The germline V and J ends were trimmed by 10 bases and 1 base, with 10 bases remaining between them. CDR1 LNHDA and CDR2 SQIVND come from the germline V gene (reference sequence). CDR3 sequence: CATKTENTEAFF. In DNA form, the CDR3 reads TGTGCCACCAAGACCGAGAACACTGAAGCTTTCTTT.

CDR3 sequence: CASSLRRSDQPQHF. The CDR3 nucleotides read TGTGCCAGCAGCTTACGCCGGTCAGATCAGCCCCAGCATTTT. The V and J genes are TRBV7-2 and TRBJ1-5; D is unresolved. CDR1 is SGHTA, CDR2 FQGNSA, per germline. V dropped 2 bases and J dropped 5 bases, with 10 bases sitting between them. The CDR3 is 14 residues long.

The chain has TRBV10-3 and TRBJ1-6; D is uncertain. V dropped 0 bases and J dropped 7 bases, with 4 bases sitting between them. This CDR3 has 13 residues. Per the germline V gene, CDR1 is ENHRY and CDR2 is SYGVKD. The CDR3 region has the DNA TGTGCCATCAGTGAGTCGGAGAATTCACCCCTCCACTTT. Translating gives CAISESENSPLHF.

This sequence joins TRBV2 and TRBJ1-1; 9 bases match TRBD1. V shed 6 bases and J 0 bases; nucleotides not matched to a gene: 5. Per germline, CDR1 SNHLY and CDR2 FYNNEI. The CDR3 runs 15 residues. Here the CDR3 reads CASRDRGFLNTEAFF. The CDR3 nucleotides read TGTGCCAGCAGAGACAGGGGGTTCTTGAACACTGAAGCTTTCTTT.

The rearrangement joins TRBV10-1 to TRBJ2-1; 7 bases fit TRBD2. V shed 0 bases, J shed 6 bases, and the junction held 5 bases outside the gene matches. This CDR3 contains 15 residues. The germline CDR1 and CDR2 sequences are WNHNN and SYGVQD (reference sequence). The CDR3 is CASSESGGGSNEQFF. The CDR3 region has the DNA TGCGCCAGCAGTGAGTCGGGTGGCGGGAGCAATGAGCAGTTCTTC.

The V and J genes are TRBV7-6 and TRBJ2-2; D gene ambiguous. CDR3 length: 13 amino acids. Trimming left V 4 bases short and J 0 bases short, with 3 bases between. The germline gives CDR1 SGHVS, CDR2 FNYEAQ. The chain's CDR3 is CASSSTNTGELFF. CDR3 sequence (DNA): TGTGCCAGCAGCTCGACGAACACCGGGGAGCTGTTTTTT.

V and J are TRBV4-1 and TRBJ1-1; D is unresolved. Between the trimmed V and J ends, which lost 2 bases and 0 bases, there was a span of 13 bases. Germline V gene data show CDR1 as MGHRA and CDR2 as YSYEKL. The CDR3 is 16 amino acids. CDR3 residues: CASSQSPAPMNTEAFF. Here the CDR3 DNA reads TGCGCCAGCAGCCAATCTCCTGCCCCCATGAACACTGAAGCTTTCTTT.

CDR3 in DNA: TGTGCCAGCAGCTTAGTAGCCGGACTAGTGGCCGGGGAGCTGTTTTTT. Protein product: CASSLVAGLVAGELFF. The V call is TRBV7-2, the J call TRBJ2-2; 7 bases fit TRBD2. Germline loops: CDR1 SGHTA, CDR2 FQGNSA. The V gene end was trimmed by 1 base and the J gene end by 6 bases; junction bases not matched to a gene: 8. CDR3 size: 16 residues.

This chain uses TRBV30 with TRBJ1-2; D not certain. Germline V gene lookup returns CDR1 GTSNPN and CDR2 SVGIG (reference sequence). Deletions cut 3 bases from V and 8 bases from J, with 10 bases between. The CDR3 is 11 residues long. As DNA, the CDR3 is TGTGCCTGGAGCCGGGTGGGGGGCTACACCTTC. Translating it yields CAWSRVGGYTF.

This clone has only a few counts. The rearrangement links TRBV4-1 to TRBJ2-5; D possibly corresponds to TRBD2 (5 bases). CDR1 and CDR2 (germline): MGHRA, YSYEKL. The CDR3 is 12 amino acids. V was pared by 1 base and J by 9 bases, with 9 bases between. CDR3 sequence (DNA): TGCGCCAGCAGCCAAGGAACTAGTCCCCAGTACTTC. Amino acid sequence: CASSQGTSPQYF.

This rearrangement joins TRBV20-1 to TRBJ1-2, with no clear D. The germline V and J ends were trimmed by 6 bases and 6 bases, with 11 bases remaining between them. The V gene's germline CDR1 is DFQATT and CDR2 SNEGSKA (reference sequence). CDR3 length equals 11 residues. The CDR3 loop reads CSASRVDGYTF. The CDR3 bases are TGCAGTGCCTCCCGAGTAGATGGCTACACCTTC.

V usage is TRBV7-9 and J usage is TRBJ2-7; tentatively, D is TRBD1 (6 bases). The ends were cut back, 5 bases at V and 6 bases at J, with 17 bases in the middle. Germline CDR1 SEHNR, CDR2 FQNEAQ (reference sequence). The CDR3 length is 14 residues. CDR3 sequence reads: CASSPRWGRIEQYF. CDR3 DNA: TGTGCCAGCAGCCCACGGTGGGGGCGGATCGAGCAGTACTTC.

The rearrangement joins TRBV5-4 to TRBJ2-7, with 12 bases lining up with TRBD2. The germline V gene has CDR1 SGHNT and CDR2 YYREEE (reference sequence). J was trimmed by 6 bases and V by 0 bases; bases with no gene match: 1. The CDR3 is made up of 14 amino acids. The CDR3 bases are TGTGCCAGCAGCTTGGAGACTAGCGGGGGCGAGCAGTACTTC. Protein: CASSLETSGGEQYF.

J is TRBJ1-1 and V is TRBV10-2; 7 nucleotides line up with TRBD1. The CDR3 consists of 13 residues. Trimming at V came to 8 bases and at J to 1 base, leaving 4 bases not matched to a gene. Germline-derived CDR1 and CDR2 are WSHSY and SAAADI. CDR3 nucleotide sequence: TGCGCCAGCGGACGGACAGGGAACACTGAAGCTTTCTTT. This encodes CASGRTGNTEAFF.

The chain carries TRBV5-4 and TRBJ2-7, with D uncertain. The CDR3 contains 15 residues. Germline CDR1 SGHNT, CDR2 YYREEE (reference sequence). The V end was cut by 0 bases, the J end by 2 bases, with 12 bases between. CDR3 DNA: TGTGCCAGCAGCTTGGACTCGTCCCGCGCCTACGAGCAGTACTTC. Translating gives CASSLDSSRAYEQYF.

The chain employs TRBV9 and TRBJ1-3, with D perhaps matching TRBD1 (5 bases). The V gene lost 0 bases and the J gene lost 3 bases, with 7 bases spanning the gap. This CDR3 is built from 14 residues. CDR1 and CDR2 (germline): SGDLS, YYNGEE. CDR3 in DNA: TGTGCCAGCAGCGTAGACAGGTTTGGAAACACCATATATTTT. Its translation: CASSVDRFGNTIYF. Complete variable domain (other parts from reference TRBV9 and TRBJ1-3): DSGVTQTPKHLITATGQRVTLRCSPRSGDLSVYWYQQSLDQGLQFLIQYYNGEERAKGNILERFSAQQFPDLHSELNLSSLELGDSALYFCASSVDRFGNTIYFGEGSWLTVV.

Here the CDR3 reads CASSLDSENQPQHF. For the CDR3, the DNA is TGTGCCAGCAGCTTGGATTCCGAAAATCAGCCCCAGCATTTT. The chain links TRBV5-6 to TRBJ1-5; D is unresolved. The CDR3 length is 14 residues. Germline V gives CDR1 SGHDT, CDR2 YYEEEE. The V end was cut by 0 bases, the J end by 4 bases, with 8 bases between.